This T cell receptor (beta chain) was retrieved from a study of tissue T cells after allogeneic stem cell transplantation. This sample's time point: mouse harvest day 14 after allogeneic transplant. Each mouse received 10^7 T-cell-depleted marrow cells plus 10^6 splenic CD5+ T cells by tail vein. B6 (H2b) cells into BALB/c (H2d) mice; tissues taken at day 7 or 14. Study observations and caveats: Blood and spleen captured only part of the tissue TCR repertoire. Alloreactivity or antigen specificity of tissue TCRs was not determined; some clones might be host cells.

CDR3 sequences, V/J genes, frequencies and template counts came from survey-depth TCRbeta sequencing. Sequenced by immunoSEQ multiplex PCR; TCRdb stores in-frame clones only, minus some. The sample includes over 3,500 clones, around half of them seen just once. By share, this clone ranks as large (0.1 to 1%). As yet, its antigen is unknown. The listed genes are named as in mouse. The CDR3 end falls 1 residue outside the read, so it is completed with the germline J gene. Trimming cost V 2 bases and J 6 bases, with 9 bases left between them. The CDR3 contains 12 residues. Per germline, CDR1 FNHDT and CDR2 SITEND (reference sequence).

The sequencing input was lymph node tissue. V gene TRBV19 combines with J gene TRBJ2-7; no firm D call. The receptor comes from a female BALB/c mouse given C57BL/6 T cells with graft-versus-host disease after an allogeneic hematopoietic cell transplant. CDR3 region: CASSISVGEQYF. The part of the CDR3 DNA that was read is TGTGCCAGCAGTATCTCGGTTGGTGAACAGTAC.